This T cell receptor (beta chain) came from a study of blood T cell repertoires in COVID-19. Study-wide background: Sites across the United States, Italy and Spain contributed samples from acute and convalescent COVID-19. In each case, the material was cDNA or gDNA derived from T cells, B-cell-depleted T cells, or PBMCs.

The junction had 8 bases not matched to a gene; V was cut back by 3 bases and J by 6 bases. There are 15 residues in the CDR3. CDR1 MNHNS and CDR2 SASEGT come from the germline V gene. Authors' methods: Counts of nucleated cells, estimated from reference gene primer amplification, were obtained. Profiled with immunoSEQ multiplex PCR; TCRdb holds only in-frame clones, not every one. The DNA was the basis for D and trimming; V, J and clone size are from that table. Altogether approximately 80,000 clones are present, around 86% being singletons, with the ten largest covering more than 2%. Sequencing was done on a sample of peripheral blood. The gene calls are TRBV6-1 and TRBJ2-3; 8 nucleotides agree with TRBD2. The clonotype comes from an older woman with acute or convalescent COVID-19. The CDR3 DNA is TGTGCCAGCAGTGAGCCAGCGGGGGTAAGCGATACGCAGTATTTT. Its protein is CASSEPAGVSDTQYF.